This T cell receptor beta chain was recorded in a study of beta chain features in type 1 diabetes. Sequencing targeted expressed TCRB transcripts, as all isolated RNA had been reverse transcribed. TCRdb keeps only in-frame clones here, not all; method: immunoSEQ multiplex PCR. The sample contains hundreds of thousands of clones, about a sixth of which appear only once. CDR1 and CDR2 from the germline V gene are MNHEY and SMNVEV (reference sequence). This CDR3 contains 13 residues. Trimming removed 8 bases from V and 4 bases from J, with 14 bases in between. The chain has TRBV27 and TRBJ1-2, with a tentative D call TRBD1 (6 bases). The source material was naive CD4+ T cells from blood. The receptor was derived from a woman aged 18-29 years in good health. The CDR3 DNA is TGTGCCAGCCGACAACAGGGTTCCTATGGCTACACCTTC. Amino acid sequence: CASRQQGSYGYTF.